This TCR beta chain was obtained from a study of blood T cell repertoires in COVID-19. Study summary: The United States, Italy and Spain supplied acute and convalescent COVID-19 samples.

This CDR3 has 19 residues. Germline-derived CDR1 and CDR2 are MNHGY and SVAAGI. Trimming took 11 bases from V and 0 from J; bases not matched to a gene: 20. Sequenced by immunoSEQ multiplex PCR; TCRdb stores in-frame clones only, minus some. Seen here are fewer than 250,000 clones, about four fifths observed once, and the top ten hold 4.8%. The chain uses TRBV6-9 and TRBJ1-3; 9 bases align to TRBD1. This TCR was recovered from a woman aged 45 to 65 who had been exposed to COVID-19. Sequenced input: PBMCs or T cells enriched from blood (not recorded which). The CDR3 region is CAGPGTGIRGEASGNTIYF. DNA of the CDR3: TGTGCCGGGCCCGGGACAGGGATCCGTGGCGAGGCCTCTGGAAACACCATATATTTT.